The 13 T cell receptor beta chains below come from one sample, sequenced in a study of cytomegalovirus exposure and HLA in healthy donors. The PCR had 60 Vbeta and 13 Jbeta primers. Some clones are missing from TCRdb's copy, which holds only in-frame ones; the method was immunoSEQ multiplex PCR. Of 150,000 or so clones listed, 80% to 90% are singletons. The specimen was PBMCs. The source of these receptors is a woman between 18 and 29 years old in good health and CMV-seropositive.

V usage is TRBV5-8 and J usage is TRBJ1-6; D remains ambiguous. V lost 4 bases and J lost 7, with 9 bases in between. CDR1 SGHTS and CDR2 YDEGEE come from the germline V gene. The CDR3 totals 13 residues. The CDR3 DNA sequence: TGTGCCAGCAGCAAATACAGAAATTCACCCCTCCACTTT. As protein: CASSKYRNSPLHF.

The chain employs TRBV7-6 and TRBJ2-2; 9 positions agree with TRBD1. The CDR3 totals 17 residues. Trimming took 4 bases from V and 4 from J; bases not matched to a gene: 10. Germline V gene sequence: CDR1 SGHVS, CDR2 FNYEAQ. Here the CDR3 reads CASSSIPGQGITGELFF. DNA for the CDR3: TGTGCCAGCAGCTCGATCCCGGGACAGGGTATCACCGGGGAGCTGTTTTTT.

This clone was counted only a few times. The chain employs TRBV6-6 and TRBJ1-4; a weak D match, TRBD1 (6 bases). This CDR3 contains 13 residues. V shed 5 bases and J shed 7 bases, with 11 bases lying between them. Germline CDR1 and CDR2: MNHNY and SVGAGI (reference sequence). The CDR3 DNA reads as TGTGCCAGCAGTCGGGGGGCTAGTGAAAAACTGTTTTTT. Residues: CASSRGASEKLFF.

The chain has TRBV7-6 and TRBJ2-2; D is unclear. Per the germline V gene, CDR1 is SGHVS and CDR2 is FNYEAQ. This CDR3 is built from 16 residues. V lost 5 bases to trimming and J lost 0 bases, with 13 bases between them. The CDR3, as DNA: TGTGCCAGCAGCCCTGACTTTGCCGCGAACACCGGGGAGCTGTTTTTT. Translation: CASSPDFAANTGELFF.

This rearrangement joins TRBV5-4 to TRBJ2-5; D ambiguous. The CDR3 runs to 13 residues. V lost 2 bases to trimming and J lost 6 bases, with 11 bases between them. Per germline, CDR1 SGHNT and CDR2 YYREEE (reference sequence). The CDR3 DNA reads TGTGCCAGCAGCTTCCAGGTTGAAAAGACCCAGTACTTC. Encoded protein: CASSFQVEKTQYF.

In regard to this clone: A far bigger clonotype differs at one base, so this is likely a read error. This chain uses TRBV5-6 with TRBJ1-1; weak D call: TRBD1 (6 bases). This CDR3 region has 13 residues. The germline V gene encodes CDR1 SGHDT and CDR2 YYEEEE. V lost 0 bases to trimming and J lost 7 bases, with 10 bases between them. The CDR3 spells CASSLGTEGEAFF. The CDR3 DNA is TGTGCCAGCAGCTTGGGGACAGAGGGTGAAGCTTTCTTT. Supplemented by reference TRBV5-6 and TRBJ1-1, the full variable domain reads DAGVTQSPTHLIKTRGQQVTLRCSPKSGHDTVSWYQQALGQGPQFIFQYYEEEERQRGNFPDRFSGHQFPNYSSELNVNALLLGDSALYLCASSLGTEGEAFFGQGTRLTVV.

The chain couples TRBV15 to TRBJ2-7, with 7 bases fitting TRBD1. This CDR3 has 14 amino acids. Germline lookup yields CDR1 LNHNV and CDR2 YYDKDF (reference sequence). V gave up 5 bases and J gave up 8 bases; unmatched junction bases: 12. In DNA, the CDR3 is TGTGCCACCAGCCTTGGACTCCGGGACAGCAAGCAGTACTTC. As protein: CATSLGLRDSKQYF. The entire variable domain, with the rest obtained from reference TRBV15 and TRBJ2-7, is as follows: DAMVIQNPRYQVTQFGKPVTLSCSQTLNHNVMYWYQQKSSQAPKLLFHYYDKDFNNEADTPDNFQSRRPNTSFCFLDIRSPGLGDTAMYLCATSLGLRDSKQYFGPGTRLTVT.

Notes on this clone: Other DNA sequences in this specimen translate into the identical CDR3. The chain links TRBV4-1 to TRBJ2-7, with 9 positions matching TRBD1. The J segment lost 4 bases and the V segment lost 3 bases, leaving 7 bases of the junction unmatched. Germline V CDR1 and CDR2: MGHRA, YSYEKL. CDR3 length: 15 residues. For the CDR3, the DNA is TGCGCCAGCAGCCAGCCCGGGACAGGGTCTTACGAGCAGTACTTC. Amino acids: CASSQPGTGSYEQYF.

The J gene is TRBJ2-5, the V gene TRBV6-5, with TRBD2 matching 10 bases. The J call is doubtful: the DNA matches TRBJ2-7 better. This CDR3 is 14 amino acids long. Germline V gives CDR1 MNHEY, CDR2 SVGAGI. In nucleotides, the CDR3 is TGTGCCAGCACCGTAGCGGGGGGCCCCTACGAGCAGTACTTC. Protein product: CASTVAGGPYEQYF.

The rearrangement joins TRBV4-3 to TRBJ1-3; TRBD1 aligns across 9 bases. CDR1 LGHNA and CDR2 YSLEER come from the germline V gene. The V segment lost 2 bases and the J segment 0 bases; nucleotides outside the gene matches: 5. CDR3 length: 17 amino acids. The CDR3 spells CASSQNRGHSSGNTIYF. DNA of the CDR3: TGCGCCAGCAGCCAAAACAGGGGGCACAGCTCTGGAAACACCATATATTTT.

V and J are TRBV7-9 and TRBJ2-7, with TRBD1 matching over 10 bases. V was clipped by 1 base and J by 0 bases; unmatched bases: 6. Germline V CDR1 and CDR2: SEHNR, FQNEAQ (reference sequence). CDR3 size: 17 residues. The CDR3 nucleotides read TGTGCCAGCAGCTTAGGACAGGGGGCCGGTAGCTCCTACGAGCAGTACTTC. Its translation: CASSLGQGAGSSYEQYF.

The chain links TRBV7-9 to TRBJ2-4, with a possible D match to TRBD1 (5 bases). In germline, CDR1 is SEHNR, CDR2 FQNEAQ (reference sequence). Trimming cost V 7 bases and J 11 bases, with 18 bases left between them. CDR3 length: 13 residues. For the CDR3, the DNA is TGTGCCAGCACCGCCGAAAGACAGTCCCTTCAGTACTTC. It encodes CASTAERQSLQYF.

The chain carries TRBV27 and TRBJ1-1; the D is unclear. The CDR3 has 13 residues. V was cut by 2 bases and J by 1 base, with 5 bases left in between. Germline CDR1 MNHEY, CDR2 SMNVEV (reference sequence). The CDR3 region has the DNA TGTGCCAGCAGTTTAGTAGCGAACACTGAAGCTTTCTTT. Translating gives CASSLVANTEAFF.